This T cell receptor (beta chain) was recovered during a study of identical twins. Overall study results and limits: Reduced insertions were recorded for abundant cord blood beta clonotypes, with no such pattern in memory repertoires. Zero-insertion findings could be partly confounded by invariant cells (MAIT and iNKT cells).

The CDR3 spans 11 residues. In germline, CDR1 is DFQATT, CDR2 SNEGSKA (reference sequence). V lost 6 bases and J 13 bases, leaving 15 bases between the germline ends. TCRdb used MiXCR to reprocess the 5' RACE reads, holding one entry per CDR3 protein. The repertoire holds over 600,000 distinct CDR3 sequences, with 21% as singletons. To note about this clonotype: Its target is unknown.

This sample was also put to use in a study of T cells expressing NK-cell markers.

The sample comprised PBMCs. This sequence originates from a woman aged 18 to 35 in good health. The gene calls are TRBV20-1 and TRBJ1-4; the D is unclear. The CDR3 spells CSAEGSAGLFF. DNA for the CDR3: TGCAGTGCGGAAGGATCCGCGGGACTGTTTTTT.